The entry below gives a single TCR beta chain sequence along with its context. Its antigen is as yet unknown. This sample stems from a study of T cell responses to AZD1222 COVID-19 vaccine. Whole-study findings and limits: White British people made up most donors, females outnumbered males, and clonal diversity was possibly underestimated.

Produced via immunoSEQ multiplex PCR; TCRdb's table is partial and in-frame only. The repertoire holds some 94,000 clones, with around nine tenths as singletons. The CDR3 contains 14 residues. Germline CDR1 SGHTA, CDR2 FQGNSA. V dropped 1 base and J dropped 6 bases, with 10 bases sitting between them. The TCR sequence derives from an adult in good health. The V gene is TRBV7-2, the J gene TRBJ1-5; D is unclear. The material was peripheral blood, obtained on day 0 of AZD1222 vaccination. The CDR3 sequence: CASSLGGGSQPQHF. The CDR3 DNA follows: TGTGCCAGCAGCTTAGGGGGAGGGAGTCAGCCCCAGCATTTT.